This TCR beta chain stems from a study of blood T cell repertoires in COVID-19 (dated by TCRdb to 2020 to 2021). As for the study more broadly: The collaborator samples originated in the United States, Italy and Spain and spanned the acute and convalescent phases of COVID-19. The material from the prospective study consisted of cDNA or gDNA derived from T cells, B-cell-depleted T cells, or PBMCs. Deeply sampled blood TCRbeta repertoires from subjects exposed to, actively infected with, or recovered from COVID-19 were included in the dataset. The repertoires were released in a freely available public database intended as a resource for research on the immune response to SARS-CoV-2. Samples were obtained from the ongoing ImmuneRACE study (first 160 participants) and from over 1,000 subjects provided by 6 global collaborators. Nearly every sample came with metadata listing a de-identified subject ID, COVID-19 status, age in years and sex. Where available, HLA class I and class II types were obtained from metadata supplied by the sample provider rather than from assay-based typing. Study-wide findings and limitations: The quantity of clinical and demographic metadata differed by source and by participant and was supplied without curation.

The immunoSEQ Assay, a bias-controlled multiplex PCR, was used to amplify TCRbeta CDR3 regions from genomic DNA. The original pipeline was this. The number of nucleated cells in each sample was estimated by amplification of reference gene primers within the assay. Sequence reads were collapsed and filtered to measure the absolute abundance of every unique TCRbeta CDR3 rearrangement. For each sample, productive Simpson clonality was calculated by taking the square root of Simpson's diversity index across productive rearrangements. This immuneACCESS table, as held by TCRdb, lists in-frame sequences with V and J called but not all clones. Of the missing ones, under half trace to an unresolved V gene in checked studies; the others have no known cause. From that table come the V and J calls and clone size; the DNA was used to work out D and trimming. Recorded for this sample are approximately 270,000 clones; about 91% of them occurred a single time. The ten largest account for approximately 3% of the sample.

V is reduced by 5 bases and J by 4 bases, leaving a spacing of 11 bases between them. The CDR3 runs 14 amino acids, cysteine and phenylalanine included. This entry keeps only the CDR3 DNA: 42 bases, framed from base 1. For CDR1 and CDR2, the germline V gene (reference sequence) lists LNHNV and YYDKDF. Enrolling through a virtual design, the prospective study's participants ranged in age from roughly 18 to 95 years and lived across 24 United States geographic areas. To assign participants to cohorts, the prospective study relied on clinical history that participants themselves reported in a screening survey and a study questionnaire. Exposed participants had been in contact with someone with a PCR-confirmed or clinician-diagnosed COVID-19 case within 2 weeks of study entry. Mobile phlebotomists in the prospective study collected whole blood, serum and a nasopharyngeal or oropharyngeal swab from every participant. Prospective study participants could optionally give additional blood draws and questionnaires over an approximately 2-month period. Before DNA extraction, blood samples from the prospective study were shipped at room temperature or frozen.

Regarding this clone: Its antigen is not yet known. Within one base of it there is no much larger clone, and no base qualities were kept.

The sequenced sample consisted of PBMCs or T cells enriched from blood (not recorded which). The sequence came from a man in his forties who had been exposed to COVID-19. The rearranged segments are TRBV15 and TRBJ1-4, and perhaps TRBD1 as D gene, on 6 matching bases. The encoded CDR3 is CATSFRGSNEKLFF. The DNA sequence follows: TGTGCCACCAGCTTCAGGGGTAGTAATGAAAAACTGTTTTTT.